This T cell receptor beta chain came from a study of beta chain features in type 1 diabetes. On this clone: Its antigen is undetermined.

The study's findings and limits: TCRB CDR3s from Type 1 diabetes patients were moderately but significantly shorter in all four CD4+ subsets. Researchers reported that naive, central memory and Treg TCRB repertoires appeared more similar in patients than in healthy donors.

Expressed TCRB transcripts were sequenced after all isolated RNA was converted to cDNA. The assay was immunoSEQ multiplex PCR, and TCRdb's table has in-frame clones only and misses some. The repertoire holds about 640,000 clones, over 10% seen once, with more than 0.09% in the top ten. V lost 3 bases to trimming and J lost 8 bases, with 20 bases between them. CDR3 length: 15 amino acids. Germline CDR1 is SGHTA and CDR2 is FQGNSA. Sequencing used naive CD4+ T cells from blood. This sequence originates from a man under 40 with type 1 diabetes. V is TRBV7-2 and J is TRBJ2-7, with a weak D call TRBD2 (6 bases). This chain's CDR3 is CASSFSGLTLPQQYF. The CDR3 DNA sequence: TGTGCCAGCAGCTTCTCCGGACTAACCCTCCCCCAGCAGTACTTC.